This paragraph covers one T cell receptor (beta chain) sequence. Its target is unknown. The entry originates in a study of cytomegalovirus exposure and HLA in healthy donors. Study-wide results and limits: When analyzed later, a missense DCLRE1C variant was found to be linked to TCR beta V- and J-gene trimming. In an earlier analysis, productive rearrangement rates for most beta V segments clustered near 87% or 30%. CMV serostatus was the only immune exposure information that was available.

Both 60 Vbeta primers and 13 Jbeta primers went into the PCR. Method: immunoSEQ multiplex PCR; TCRdb's copy keeps in-frame clones and lacks some. This table holds over 150,000 clones, about 80% found once. The CDR3 sequence is 12 residues long. Germline CDR1 MDHEN, CDR2 SYDVKM. Deletions cut 5 bases from V and 8 bases from J, with 10 bases between. This receptor was taken from a man aged 40-49 years in good health and CMV-seronegative. Sequencing input: PBMCs. The V call is TRBV28, the J call TRBJ2-1; D not certain. Here the CDR3 reads CASSPTPHEQFF. The CDR3 DNA reads TGTGCCAGCAGTCCTACCCCTCATGAGCAGTTCTTC.